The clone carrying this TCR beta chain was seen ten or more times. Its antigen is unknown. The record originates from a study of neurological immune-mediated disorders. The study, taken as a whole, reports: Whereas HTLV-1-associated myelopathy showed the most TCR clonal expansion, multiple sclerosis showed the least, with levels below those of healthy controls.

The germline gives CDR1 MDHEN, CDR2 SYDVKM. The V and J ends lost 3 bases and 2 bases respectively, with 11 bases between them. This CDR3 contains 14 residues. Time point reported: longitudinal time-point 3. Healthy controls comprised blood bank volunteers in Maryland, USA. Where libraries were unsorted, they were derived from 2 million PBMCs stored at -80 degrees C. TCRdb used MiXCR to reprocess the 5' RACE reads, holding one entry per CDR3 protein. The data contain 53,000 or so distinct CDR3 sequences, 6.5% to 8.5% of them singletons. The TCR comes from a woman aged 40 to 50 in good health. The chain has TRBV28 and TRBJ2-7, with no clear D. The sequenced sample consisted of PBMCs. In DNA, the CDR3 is TGTGCCAGCAGTTTGTATAAGGACCCCTACGAGCAGTACTTC. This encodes CASSLYKDPYEQYF.